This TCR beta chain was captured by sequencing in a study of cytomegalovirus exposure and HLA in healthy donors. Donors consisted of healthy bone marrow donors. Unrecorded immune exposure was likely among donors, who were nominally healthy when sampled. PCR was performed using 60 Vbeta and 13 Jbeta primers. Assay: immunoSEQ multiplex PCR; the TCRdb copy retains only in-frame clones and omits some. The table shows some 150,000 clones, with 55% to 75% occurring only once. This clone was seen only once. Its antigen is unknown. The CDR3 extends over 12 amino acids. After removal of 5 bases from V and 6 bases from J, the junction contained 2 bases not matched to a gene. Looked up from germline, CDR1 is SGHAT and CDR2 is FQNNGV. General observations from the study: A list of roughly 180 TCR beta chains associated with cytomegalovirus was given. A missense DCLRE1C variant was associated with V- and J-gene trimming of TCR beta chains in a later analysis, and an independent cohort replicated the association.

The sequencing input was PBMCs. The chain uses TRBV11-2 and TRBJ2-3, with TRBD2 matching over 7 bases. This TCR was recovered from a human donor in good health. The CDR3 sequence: CASSLGGDTQYF. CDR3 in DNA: TGTGCCAGCAGCCTCGGGGGGGATACGCAGTATTTT.